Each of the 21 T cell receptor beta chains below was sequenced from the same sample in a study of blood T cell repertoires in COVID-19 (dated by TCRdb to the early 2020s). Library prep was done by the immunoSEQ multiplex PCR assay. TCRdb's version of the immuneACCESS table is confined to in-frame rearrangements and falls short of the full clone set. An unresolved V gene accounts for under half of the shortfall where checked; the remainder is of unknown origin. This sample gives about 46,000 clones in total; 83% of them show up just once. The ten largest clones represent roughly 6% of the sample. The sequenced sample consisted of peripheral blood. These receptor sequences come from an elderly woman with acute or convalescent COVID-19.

CDR3 sequence reads: CASSLGLSYEQYF. CDR3 sequence (DNA): TGTGCCAGCAGTTTAGGTCTATCCTACGAGCAGTACTTC. V gene TRBV27 combines with J gene TRBJ2-7; D remains unclear. Trimming removed 2 bases from V and 1 base from J, with 6 bases in between. The CDR3 covers 13 residues. Germline CDR1 MNHEY, CDR2 SMNVEV (reference sequence).

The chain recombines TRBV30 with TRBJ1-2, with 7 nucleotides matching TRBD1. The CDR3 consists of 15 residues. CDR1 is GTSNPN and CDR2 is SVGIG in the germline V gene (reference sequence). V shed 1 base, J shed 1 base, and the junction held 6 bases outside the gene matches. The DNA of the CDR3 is TGTGCCTGGAGTGCCAGACAGGGAAATAACTATGGCTACACCTTC. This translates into CAWSARQGNNYGYTF.

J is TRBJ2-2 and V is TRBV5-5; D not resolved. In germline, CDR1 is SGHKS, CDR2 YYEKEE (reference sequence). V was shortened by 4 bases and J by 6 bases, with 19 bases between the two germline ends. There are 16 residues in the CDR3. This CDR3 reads CASSHLGARTAGELFF. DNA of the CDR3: TGTGCCAGCAGCCACTTGGGTGCTCGAACAGCCGGGGAGCTGTTTTTT.

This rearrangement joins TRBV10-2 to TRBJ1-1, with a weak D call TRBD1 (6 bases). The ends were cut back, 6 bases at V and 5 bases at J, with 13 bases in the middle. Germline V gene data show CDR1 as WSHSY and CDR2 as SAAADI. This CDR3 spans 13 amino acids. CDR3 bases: TGCGCCAGCAGAGATACAGGGAGTACTGAAGCTTTCTTT. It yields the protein CASRDTGSTEAFF.

In DNA form, the CDR3 reads TGCGCCACCGAAGACAGAAGCACAGATACGCAGTATTTT. This sequence encodes CATEDRSTDTQYF. The gene calls are TRBV10-1 and TRBJ2-3, with TRBD1 as a possible D gene (5 bases). Trimming removed 10 bases from V and 0 bases from J, with 11 bases in between. The CDR3 length is 13 residues. CDR1 and CDR2 from the germline V gene are WNHNN and SYGVQD (reference sequence).

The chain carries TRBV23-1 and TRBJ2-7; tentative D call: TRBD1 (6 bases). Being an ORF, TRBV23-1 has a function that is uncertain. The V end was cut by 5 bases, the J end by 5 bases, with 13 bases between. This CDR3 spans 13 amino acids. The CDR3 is CASSYTGLHEQYF. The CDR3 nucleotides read TGCGCCAGCAGTTATACAGGGCTTCACGAGCAGTACTTC.

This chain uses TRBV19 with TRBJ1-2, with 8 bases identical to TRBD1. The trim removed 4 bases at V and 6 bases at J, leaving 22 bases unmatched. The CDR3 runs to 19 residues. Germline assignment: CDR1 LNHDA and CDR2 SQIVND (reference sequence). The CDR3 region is CASSRPAKSSGQGKNGYTF. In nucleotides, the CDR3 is TGTGCCAGTAGTAGGCCGGCCAAGTCTTCCGGACAGGGCAAGAATGGCTACACCTTC. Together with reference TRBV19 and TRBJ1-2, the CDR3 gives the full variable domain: DGGITQSPKYLFRKEGQNVTLSCEQNLNHDAMYWYRQDPGQGLRLIYYSQIVNDFQKGDIAEGYSVSREKKESFPLTVTSAQKNPTAFYLCASSRPAKSSGQGKNGYTFGSGTRLTVV.

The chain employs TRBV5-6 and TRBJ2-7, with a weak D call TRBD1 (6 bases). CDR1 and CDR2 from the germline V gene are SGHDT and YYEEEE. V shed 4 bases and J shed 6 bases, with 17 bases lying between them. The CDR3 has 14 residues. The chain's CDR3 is CASSVWRTAREQYF. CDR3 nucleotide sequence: TGTGCCAGCAGCGTGTGGAGGACAGCGCGCGAGCAGTACTTC.

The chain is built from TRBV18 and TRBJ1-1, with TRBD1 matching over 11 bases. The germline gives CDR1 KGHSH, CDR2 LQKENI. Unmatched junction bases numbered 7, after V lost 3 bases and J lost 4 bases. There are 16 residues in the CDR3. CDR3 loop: CASSPLDRGLTTEAFF. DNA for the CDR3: TGTGCCAGCTCACCGTTGGACAGGGGGCTCACCACTGAAGCTTTCTTT.

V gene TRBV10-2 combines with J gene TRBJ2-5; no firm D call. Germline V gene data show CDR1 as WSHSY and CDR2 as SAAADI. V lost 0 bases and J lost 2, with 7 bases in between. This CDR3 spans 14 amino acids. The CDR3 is CASSESQYQETQYF. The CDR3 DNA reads TGCGCCAGCAGTGAGTCGCAGTATCAAGAGACCCAGTACTTC.

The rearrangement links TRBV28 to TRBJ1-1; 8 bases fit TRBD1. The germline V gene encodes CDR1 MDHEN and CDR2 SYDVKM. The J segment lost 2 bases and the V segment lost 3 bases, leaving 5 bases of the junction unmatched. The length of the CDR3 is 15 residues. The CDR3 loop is CASSFGTGLNTEAFF. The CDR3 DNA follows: TGTGCCAGCAGTTTCGGGACAGGCCTTAACACTGAAGCTTTCTTT.

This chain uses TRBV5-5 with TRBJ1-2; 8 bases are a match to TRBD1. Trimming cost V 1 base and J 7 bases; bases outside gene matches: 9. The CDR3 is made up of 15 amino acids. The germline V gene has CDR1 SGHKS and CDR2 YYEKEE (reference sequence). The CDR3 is CASSLWLQGASGYTF. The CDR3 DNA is TGTGCCAGCAGCTTGTGGCTCCAGGGGGCTTCTGGCTACACCTTC.

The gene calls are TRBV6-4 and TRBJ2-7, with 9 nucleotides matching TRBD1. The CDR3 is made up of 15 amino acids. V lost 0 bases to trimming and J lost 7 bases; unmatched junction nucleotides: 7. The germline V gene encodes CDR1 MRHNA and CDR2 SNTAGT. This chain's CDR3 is CASSDSGTGTGEQYF. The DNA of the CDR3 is TGTGCCAGCAGTGACTCAGGGACAGGGACAGGGGAGCAGTACTTC.

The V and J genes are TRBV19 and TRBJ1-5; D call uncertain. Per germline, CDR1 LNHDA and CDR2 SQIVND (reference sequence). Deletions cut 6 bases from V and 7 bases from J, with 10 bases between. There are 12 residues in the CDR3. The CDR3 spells CASRTGKQPQHF. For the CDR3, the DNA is TGTGCCAGTAGGACGGGGAAACAGCCCCAGCATTTT.

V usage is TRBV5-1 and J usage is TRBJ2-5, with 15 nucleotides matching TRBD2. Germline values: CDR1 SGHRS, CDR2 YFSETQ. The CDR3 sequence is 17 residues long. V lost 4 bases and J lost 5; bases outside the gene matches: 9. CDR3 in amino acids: CASSAGLAGGFGETQYF. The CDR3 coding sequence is TGCGCCAGCAGCGCGGGACTAGCGGGGGGTTTTGGCGAGACCCAGTACTTC. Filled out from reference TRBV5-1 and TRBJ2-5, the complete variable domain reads KAGVTQTPRYLIKTRGQQVTLSCSPISGHRSVSWYQQTPGQGLQFLFEYFSETQRNKGNFPGRFSGRQFSNSRSEMNVSTLELGDSALYLCASSAGLAGGFGETQYFGPGTRLLVL.

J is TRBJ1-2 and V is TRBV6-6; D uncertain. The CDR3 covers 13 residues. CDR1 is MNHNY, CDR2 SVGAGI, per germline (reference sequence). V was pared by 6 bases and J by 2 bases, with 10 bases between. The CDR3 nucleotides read TGTGCCAGCAGCCCACAGAGAAACTATGGCTACACCTTC. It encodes CASSPQRNYGYTF.

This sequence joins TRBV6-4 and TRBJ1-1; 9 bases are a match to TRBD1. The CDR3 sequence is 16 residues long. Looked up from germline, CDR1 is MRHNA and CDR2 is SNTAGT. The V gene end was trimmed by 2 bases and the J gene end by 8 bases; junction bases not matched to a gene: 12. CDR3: CASSDVPSFGQGEAFF. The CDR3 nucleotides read TGTGCCAGCAGTGACGTTCCAAGTTTTGGACAGGGGGAAGCTTTCTTT.

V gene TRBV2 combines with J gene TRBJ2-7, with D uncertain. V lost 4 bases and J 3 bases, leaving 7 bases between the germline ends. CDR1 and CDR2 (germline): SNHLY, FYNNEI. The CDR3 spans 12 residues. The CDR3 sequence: CASSVTSYEQYF. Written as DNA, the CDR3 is TGTGCCAGCAGTGTAACCAGCTACGAGCAGTACTTC.

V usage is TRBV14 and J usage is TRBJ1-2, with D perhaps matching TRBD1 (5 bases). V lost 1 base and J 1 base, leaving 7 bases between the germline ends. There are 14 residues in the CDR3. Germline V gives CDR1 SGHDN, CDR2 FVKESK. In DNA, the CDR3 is TGTGCCAGCAGCCAAGGACAGCATAACTATGGCTACACCTTC. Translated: CASSQGQHNYGYTF.

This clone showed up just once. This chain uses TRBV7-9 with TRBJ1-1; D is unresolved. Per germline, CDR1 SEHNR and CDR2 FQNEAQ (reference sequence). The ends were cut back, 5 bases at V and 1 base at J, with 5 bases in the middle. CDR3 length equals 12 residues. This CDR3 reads CASSPRNTEAFF. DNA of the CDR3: TGTGCCAGCAGCCCCAGGAACACTGAAGCTTTCTTT.

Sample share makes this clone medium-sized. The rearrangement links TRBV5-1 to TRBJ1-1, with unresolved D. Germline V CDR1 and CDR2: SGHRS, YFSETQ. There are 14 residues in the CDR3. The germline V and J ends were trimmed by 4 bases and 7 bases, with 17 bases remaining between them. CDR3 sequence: CASSPAIWAGEAFF. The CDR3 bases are TGCGCCAGCAGCCCAGCGATCTGGGCGGGTGAAGCTTTCTTT.